The 10 T cell receptor beta chains listed next were all sequenced from one sample in a study of cytomegalovirus exposure and HLA in healthy donors. The PCR was carried out with 60 Vbeta primers and 13 Jbeta primers. Only in-frame clones appear in the TCRdb table, and some are missing; sequencing was by immunoSEQ multiplex PCR. Reported are around 190,000 clones; the ten largest clones contain less than 1%. What was sequenced was PBMCs. These receptors all come from a woman between 25 and 40 years old in good health and CMV-seropositive.

The CDR3 spells CASSQGVSYEQYF. The CDR3 coding sequence is TGCGCCAGCAGCCAGGGAGTCTCCTACGAGCAGTACTTC. The chain joins TRBV4-1 to TRBJ2-7, with D maybe TRBD2 (5 bases). V lost 3 bases to trimming and J lost 0 bases, with 6 bases between them. The CDR3 totals 13 residues. Germline CDR1 and CDR2: MGHRA and YSYEKL.

The rearrangement uses TRBV18 and TRBJ1-1; TRBD1 aligns across 8 bases. The CDR3 is 14 amino acids. Germline loops: CDR1 KGHSH, CDR2 LQKENI. After removal of 3 bases from V and 6 bases from J, the junction contained 6 bases not matched to a gene. Here the CDR3 reads CASSPVSGGSEAFF. The CDR3 DNA follows: TGTGCCAGCTCACCGGTTTCAGGGGGCTCTGAAGCTTTCTTT.

This chain connects TRBV10-3 to TRBJ2-3, with 10 nucleotides matching TRBD2. V lost 4 bases and J lost 0; bases outside the gene matches: 13. The CDR3 has 19 amino acids. In germline, CDR1 is ENHRY, CDR2 SYGVKD. CDR3 coding DNA: TGTGCCATCAGTGCGAGAGAAGCGGGGGGGCCCCAAAGCACAGATACGCAGTATTTT. This gives the protein CAISAREAGGPQSTDTQYF.

The chain carries TRBV28 and TRBJ2-7; TRBD2 agrees at 9 bases. Germline-derived CDR1 and CDR2 are MDHEN and SYDVKM. J lost 3 bases, V lost 3 bases, and 3 bases had no gene match. CDR3 size: 14 residues. DNA for the CDR3: TGTGCCAGCAGTTTTAGCGGGAGATTCTACGAGCAGTACTTC. Its translation: CASSFSGRFYEQYF.

The chain joins TRBV4-1 to TRBJ1-4, with 12 bases matching TRBD1. This CDR3 spans 15 amino acids. Losses at the gene ends were 7 bases for V and 14 bases for J; bases not matched to a gene: 14. CDR1 and CDR2 from the germline V gene are MGHRA and YSYEKL. For the CDR3, the DNA is TGCGCCAGCACACAGGCCGGGACAGGGGGCCCCGGCCTGTTTTTT. As protein: CASTQAGTGGPGLFF.

V usage is TRBV29-1 and J usage is TRBJ2-7; TRBD1 aligns across 9 bases. The V and J ends lost 0 bases and 2 bases, in that order; junction bases with no gene match: 11. This CDR3 region has 17 residues. CDR1 is SQVTM, CDR2 ANQGSEA, per germline. The CDR3 DNA is TGCAGCGTTGAAGATCACGGAGGGACAGGGTTGCCCTACGAGCAGTACTTC. Protein sequence: CSVEDHGGTGLPYEQYF.

This sequence joins TRBV18 and TRBJ2-3; 9 nucleotides agree with TRBD1. The J segment lost 3 bases and the V segment lost 5 bases, leaving 6 bases of the junction unmatched. This CDR3 region has 15 residues. Germline values: CDR1 KGHSH, CDR2 LQKENI. This CDR3 is CASSGTGTGTDTQYF. The CDR3 DNA is TGTGCCAGCTCAGGCACCGGGACAGGGACAGATACGCAGTATTTT.

The chain is built from TRBV14 and TRBJ1-1; D gene uncertain. V dropped 0 bases and J dropped 5 bases, with 7 bases sitting between them. The CDR3 totals 13 residues. Looked up from germline, CDR1 is SGHDN and CDR2 is FVKESK. The CDR3 DNA follows: TGTGCCAGCAGCCAAGACAGAATGACTGAAGCTTTCTTT. Translation: CASSQDRMTEAFF.

The rearrangement links TRBV27 to TRBJ2-6; tentatively, D is TRBD2 (6 bases). This CDR3 has 15 residues. The V gene lost 0 bases and the J gene lost 13 bases, with 16 bases spanning the gap. Germline CDR1 and CDR2: MNHEY and SMNVEV (reference sequence). CDR3 sequence: CASSLSEGSRGVLTF. CDR3 DNA: TGTGCCAGCAGTTTATCGGAGGGATCCCGTGGAGTCCTGACTTTC.

This chain uses TRBV6-4 with TRBJ2-3; TRBD1 agrees at 8 bases. Germline values: CDR1 MRHNA, CDR2 SNTAGT. The CDR3 is 15 amino acids. The V and J ends lost 3 bases and 0 bases, in that order; junction bases with no gene match: 2. The CDR3 protein is CASSEQGESTDTQYF. CDR3 DNA: TGTGCCAGCAGTGAACAGGGGGAAAGCACAGATACGCAGTATTTT.